This passage covers 14 T cell receptor beta chains from one sample sequenced in a study of chronic HIV infection and antiretroviral therapy. One entry per CDR3 protein results from TCRdb running MiXCR on the 5' RACE reads. Of about 48,000 distinct CDR3 sequences listed, about 19% are singletons. Source material: peripheral blood. These receptors originate from an adult who had HIV and had not received antiretroviral therapy, or was an uninfected healthy control (not recorded which).

The genes are TRBV11-1 and TRBJ1-5, with D maybe TRBD1 (5 bases). CDR1 and CDR2 (germline): SGHAT, FQDESV (reference sequence). The germline V and J ends were trimmed by 3 bases and 7 bases, with 10 bases remaining between them. This CDR3 comprises 13 residues. The CDR3 DNA reads as TGTGCCAGCAGCTTGTCCTCAGGGCAGCCCCAGCATTTT. Amino acids: CASSLSSGQPQHF.

This clonotype was detected only a few times. The chain uses TRBV6-4 and TRBJ2-6, with 9 positions matching TRBD1. The CDR3 contains 19 residues. Trimming removed 5 bases from V and 0 bases from J; junction bases left unmatched: 11. Looked up from germline, CDR1 is MRHNA and CDR2 is SNTAGT. CDR3 DNA: TGTGCCAGCAGTCCCTCAGGACAGGGGCATTTCTCTGGGGCCAACGTCCTGACTTTC. Translation gives CASSPSGQGHFSGANVLTF.

A few counts support this clonotype. V gene TRBV29-1 combines with J gene TRBJ2-3, with 9 bases fitting TRBD2. Germline V gene sequence: CDR1 SQVTM, CDR2 ANQGSEA. The V gene end was trimmed by 4 bases and the J gene end by 6 bases; junction bases not matched to a gene: 5. This CDR3 has 13 residues. CDR3 sequence (DNA): TGCAGCGTTGCAGCGGGAGGACCCGATACGCAGTATTTT. This encodes CSVAAGGPDTQYF.

This chain connects TRBV30 to TRBJ1-1, with D possibly being TRBD1 (5 bases). V lost 3 bases to trimming and J lost 3 bases, with 11 bases between them. Per the germline V gene, CDR1 is GTSNPN and CDR2 is SVGIG (reference sequence). This CDR3 region has 13 residues. The CDR3 bases are TGTGCCTGGAGCCGGGGGTGGGACACTGAAGCTTTCTTT. It specifies CAWSRGWDTEAFF.

V is TRBV7-9 and J is TRBJ2-7; weak D call: TRBD1 (6 bases). The CDR3 runs 15 residues. V was trimmed by 5 bases and J by 3 bases, leaving 17 bases between them. Germline V gene data show CDR1 as SEHNR and CDR2 as FQNEAQ (reference sequence). The CDR3 region has the DNA TGTGCCAGCAGCGCTAATCCCGGGACACTCTACGAGCAGTACTTC. Its protein is CASSANPGTLYEQYF.

V gene TRBV29-1 combines with J gene TRBJ1-1, with D possibly being TRBD1 (6 bases). Per germline, CDR1 SQVTM and CDR2 ANQGSEA. The CDR3 spans 11 residues. V lost 6 bases and J lost 5, with 10 bases in between. CDR3 in DNA: TGCAGCGTCCGCAGGGGTACTGAAGCTTTCTTT. Encoded protein: CSVRRGTEAFF.

The rearrangement links TRBV21-1 to TRBJ1-2; the listed D gene, TRBD1, was not tested against the DNA. TRBV21-1 is annotated as a pseudogene. The CDR3 has 15 amino acids. The CDR3 region is CASSKDGRGNDGYTF. The CDR3 bases are TGTGCCAGCAGCAAAGACGGCAGGGGGAACGATGGCTACACCTTC.

The chain joins TRBV28 to TRBJ1-2; 10 positions match TRBD1. V lost 5 bases to trimming and J lost 8 bases; unmatched junction nucleotides: 14. The CDR3 extends over 16 amino acids. Germline V gives CDR1 MDHEN, CDR2 SYDVKM. The CDR3 DNA follows: TGTGCCAGCAGTGAGACAGGGGGCATAATATCGGTCGGCTACACCTTC. As protein: CASSETGGIISVGYTF.

The chain has TRBV10-3 and TRBJ2-7, with D possibly matching TRBD1 (5 bases). The ends were cut back, 6 bases at V and 5 bases at J, with 14 bases in the middle. This CDR3 comprises 13 residues. CDR1 and CDR2 (germline): ENHRY, SYGVKD. As DNA, the CDR3 is TGTGCCATCAGGGCGGACACCGACGACGAGCAGTACTTC. Its translation is CAIRADTDDEQYF.

The sample holds many counts of this clonotype. V gene TRBV28 combines with J gene TRBJ2-3; 8 bases are a match to TRBD2. The CDR3 consists of 16 residues. The germline V gene encodes CDR1 MDHEN and CDR2 SYDVKM. V was pared by 6 bases and J by 5 bases, with 13 bases of the junction left unmatched. CDR3 sequence (DNA): TGTGCCAGCAGCTACCGGGGACTAGTCAGGAGAGATACGCAGTATTTT. Its translation is CASSYRGLVRRDTQYF.

The rearrangement joins TRBV11-2 to TRBJ2-3; 13 nucleotides agree with TRBD2. Germline V lookup: CDR1 SGHAT, CDR2 FQNNGV. This CDR3 is 15 amino acids long. Losses at the gene ends were 5 bases for V and 4 bases for J; bases not matched to a gene: 3. The CDR3 nucleotides are TGTGCCAGCAGCCCGACTAGCGGGAGGTCAGATACGCAGTATTTT. This sequence encodes CASSPTSGRSDTQYF.

This clonotype was found a few times. The V and J genes are TRBV29-1 and TRBJ2-7; D possibly corresponds to TRBD2 (6 bases). Per germline, CDR1 SQVTM and CDR2 ANQGSEA. V was trimmed by 3 bases and J by 7 bases, leaving 10 bases between them. The CDR3 spans 11 residues. The CDR3 DNA follows: TGCAGCGTTGACGAAGGAGGGGAGCAGTACTTC. It translates to CSVDEGGEQYF.

V and J are TRBV20-1 and TRBJ1-6; D uncertain. The CDR3 extends over 12 amino acids. Germline V gene sequence: CDR1 DFQATT, CDR2 SNEGSKA (reference sequence). The V end was cut by 0 bases, the J end by 7 bases, with 4 bases between. The CDR3 here is CSAREGNSPLHF. CDR3 nucleotides: TGCAGTGCTAGAGAGGGGAATTCACCCCTCCACTTT.

Here the CDR3 reads CASSGRGGNQPQHF. CDR3 nucleotides: TGTGCCAGCAGCGGCAGGGGAGGCAATCAGCCCCAGCATTTT. The J gene is TRBJ1-5, the V gene TRBV3-1; TRBD1 might be the D (6 bases). Trimming cost V 5 bases and J 2 bases, with 10 bases left between them. Germline-derived CDR1 and CDR2 are LGHDT and YNNKEL (reference sequence). This CDR3 contains 14 residues.